The clone carrying this T cell receptor beta chain has just one count. The antigen is not known. The sample originates from a study of cytomegalovirus exposure and HLA in healthy donors. Findings and caveats of the study: In vitro experiments confirmed that three CMV-associated chains were specific for CMV antigens. Cytomegalovirus status was reportedly diagnosed by the classifier with high sensitivity and specificity. The study labeled 150 to 200 TCR beta chains cytomegalovirus-associated.

With 5 bases clipped from V and 4 bases from J, the junction kept 10 bases outside the gene matches. The germline CDR1 and CDR2 sequences are SGHTA and FQGNSA. The CDR3 sequence is 17 residues long. The study drew the donors from its approximately 120-subject validation cohort, separate from the approximately 690-subject first cohort. Profiled with immunoSEQ multiplex PCR; TCRdb holds only in-frame clones, not every one. This sample has roughly 120,000 clones; approximately 90% occur once, and the top ten carry over 6%. The specimen was PBMCs. The chain uses TRBV7-2 and TRBJ2-1; 11 nucleotides line up with TRBD2. The TCR comes from a woman aged 18-35 years in good health and CMV-seropositive. The CDR3 sequence is CASSPLVGTSGYNEQFF. CDR3 coding DNA: TGTGCCAGCAGCCCTCTCGTGGGGACTAGCGGATACAATGAGCAGTTCTTC.